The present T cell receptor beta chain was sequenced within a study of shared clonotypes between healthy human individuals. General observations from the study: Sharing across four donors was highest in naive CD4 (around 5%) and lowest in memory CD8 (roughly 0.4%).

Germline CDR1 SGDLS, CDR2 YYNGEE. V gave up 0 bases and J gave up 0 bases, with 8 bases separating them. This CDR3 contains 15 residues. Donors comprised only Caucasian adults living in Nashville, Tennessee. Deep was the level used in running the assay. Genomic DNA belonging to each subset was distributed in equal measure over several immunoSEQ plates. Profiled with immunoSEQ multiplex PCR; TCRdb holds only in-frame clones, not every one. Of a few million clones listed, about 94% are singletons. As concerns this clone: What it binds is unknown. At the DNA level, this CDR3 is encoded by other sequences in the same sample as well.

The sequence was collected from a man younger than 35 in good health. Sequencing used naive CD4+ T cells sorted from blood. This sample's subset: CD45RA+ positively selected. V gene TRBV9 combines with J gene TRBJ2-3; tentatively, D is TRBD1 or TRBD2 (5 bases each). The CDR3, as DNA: TGTGCCAGCAGCGTAGTCGGGGCTAGCACAGATACGCAGTATTTT. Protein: CASSVVGASTDTQYF.